The 5 T cell receptor beta chains listed next were all sequenced from one sample in a study of T cell repertoires in cytomegalovirus infection. TCRdb called the reads again in MiXCR, with one record for every CDR3 protein. The sample records just over 150,000 distinct CDR3 sequences, roughly a quarter being singletons. Source material: PBMCs. Source of these receptors: a human donor in good health (CMV status not recorded). Some clones in this sample may be carry-over from other donors' samples.

The J gene is TRBJ2-3, the V gene TRBV6-2 or TRBV6-3; D possibly corresponds to TRBD2 (6 bases). V was trimmed by 5 bases and J by 1 base, leaving 13 bases between them. Germline CDR1 is MNHEY and CDR2 is SVGEGT. CDR3 length equals 15 residues. Here the CDR3 DNA reads TGTGCCAGCAGTCCCTGGACTACTGGCACAGATACGCAGTATTTT. It is translated as CASSPWTTGTDTQYF.

Ten or more counts support this clonotype. The chain links TRBV11-2 to TRBJ2-7, with 10 bases matching TRBD1. CDR3 length: 14 amino acids. In germline, CDR1 is SGHAT, CDR2 FQNNGV. Unmatched junction bases numbered 7, after V lost 6 bases and J lost 5 bases. CDR3 sequence reads: CASRTGTGDHEQYF. CDR3 sequence (DNA): TGTGCCAGCAGAACCGGGACAGGGGACCACGAGCAGTACTTC.

The genes are TRBV27 and TRBJ1-6; no firm D call. The germline CDR1 and CDR2 sequences are MNHEY and SMNVEV (reference sequence). The CDR3 has 14 amino acids. Trimming pared 2 bases from V and 5 bases from J, leaving 7 bases between. The CDR3: CASSLQTDNSPLHF. CDR3 DNA: TGTGCCAGCAGTTTACAGACGGATAATTCACCCCTCCACTTT.

The V gene is TRBV5-4, the J gene TRBJ1-2; 9 bases align to TRBD1. Trimming at V came to 1 base and at J to 12 bases, leaving 13 bases not matched to a gene. CDR3 length: 15 amino acids. Germline assignment: CDR1 SGHNT and CDR2 YYREEE (reference sequence). The CDR3 sequence: CASSLSRDRVRKHTF. Here the CDR3 DNA reads TGTGCCAGCAGCTTGTCTCGGGACAGGGTCCGCAAGCACACCTTC.

This clonotype was recorded once. The rearrangement uses TRBV5-8 and TRBJ2-2; D is unclear. The CDR3 covers 15 residues. Germline V lookup: CDR1 SGHTS, CDR2 YDEGEE. With 4 bases removed from V and 7 bases from J, the gap between germline ends came to 17 bases. CDR3 coding DNA: TGTGCCAGCAGCCCGAATGCCGGCATCGGCGGGGAGCTGTTTTTT. It yields the protein CASSPNAGIGGELFF.